What follows are 17 T cell receptor beta chains derived from one specimen sequenced in a study of T cells expressing NK-cell markers (dated by TCRdb to the early 2020s). Libraries were prepared through 5' RACE. Reads for this sample came from an Illumina HiSeq 2000. The reads underwent TCRdb reprocessing, giving one record for each CDR3 protein sequence and no DNA. This sample's table contains some 340,000 distinct CDR3 sequences. The leading ten clones occupy under 6.5% of the sample. The sequencing input was blood T cells: a sorted CD56 or NKG2C T cell subset, CD4+ or CD8+ T cells, or bulk PBMC T cells (not recorded which). The receptors shown here come from a man aged 18-69 years in good health.

J is TRBJ2-3 and V is TRBV6-1; there is no DNA to check the TCRdb D call of TRBD2. CDR1 and CDR2 from the germline V gene are MNHNS and SASEGT. The CDR3 has 16 amino acids. The CDR3 here is CASTGTSGLSTDTQYF.

This chain uses TRBV12-3 or TRBV12-4 with TRBJ1-2; as DNA is missing, the TRBD1 call by TCRdb cannot be tested. The CDR3 covers 15 residues. CDR3 in amino acids: CASSPRRDRDYGYTF.

The chain employs TRBV12-3 or TRBV12-4 and TRBJ1-2; as DNA is missing, the TRBD1 call by TCRdb cannot be tested. The CDR3 has 15 amino acids. The CDR3 loop reads CASSYRGRFPPGYTF.

The chain links TRBV29-1 to TRBJ2-4. Germline assignment: CDR1 SQVTM and CDR2 ANQGSEA. The CDR3 is 15 amino acids. This CDR3 reads CSVEVLGVAKNIQYF.

The chain employs TRBV7-9 and TRBJ2-5. Germline lookup yields CDR1 SEHNR and CDR2 FQNEAQ (reference sequence). The CDR3 consists of 14 residues. The CDR3 sequence: CASSFAVSQETQYF.

The V and J genes are TRBV29-1 and TRBJ1-3. In germline, CDR1 is SQVTM, CDR2 ANQGSEA. The CDR3 extends over 14 amino acids. CDR3 region: CSHSDGYSGNTIYF. Variable domain in full (rest from reference TRBV29-1 and TRBJ1-3): SAVISQKPSRDICQRGTSLTIQCQVDSQVTMMFWYRQQPGQSLTLIATANQGSEATYESGFVIDKFPISRPNLTFSTLTVSNMSPEDSSIYLCSHSDGYSGNTIYFGEGSWLTVV.

The chain carries TRBV20-1 and TRBJ1-2; TCRdb picks TRBD1, but there is no DNA to check that call. Germline assignment: CDR1 DFQATT and CDR2 SNEGSKA (reference sequence). The CDR3 contains 15 residues. CDR3 in amino acids: CSAVHRGPQFYGYTF.

V and J are TRBV11-1 and TRBJ1-1. Germline assignment: CDR1 SGHAT and CDR2 FQDESV (reference sequence). The CDR3 runs 13 residues. CDR3 residues: CASSSQENTEAFF. The complete variable domain, with remaining parts taken from reference TRBV11-1 and TRBJ1-1, reads EAEVAQSPRYKITEKSQAVAFWCDPISGHATLYWYRQILGQGPELLVQFQDESVVDDSQLPKDRFSAERLKGVDSTLKIQPAELGDSAMYLCASSSQENTEAFFGQGTRLTVV.

The V and J genes are TRBV7-2 and TRBJ1-2. The CDR3 has 14 amino acids. In germline, CDR1 is SGHTA, CDR2 FQGNSA. CDR3 loop: CASSFDTRSYGYTF.

The gene calls are TRBV12-3 or TRBV12-4 and TRBJ1-1; the TRBD1 assignment by TCRdb is unverifiable without DNA. The CDR3 spans 13 residues. The CDR3 sequence is CAHWGAGGRWTFF.

The chain recombines TRBV7-9 with TRBJ2-1; the TCRdb call, TRBD1, lacks DNA for checking. The CDR3 contains 17 residues. Germline CDR1 is SEHNR and CDR2 is FQNEAQ (reference sequence). CDR3 loop: CASSRRTLATPYNEQFF.

This chain connects TRBV20-1 to TRBJ2-4. Per germline, CDR1 DFQATT and CDR2 SNEGSKA (reference sequence). The CDR3 contains 14 residues. CDR3 loop: CSARKGLAKNIQYF.

The chain employs TRBV4-1 and TRBJ2-4. CDR1 and CDR2 from the germline V gene are MGHRA and YSYEKL. The CDR3 loop spans 15 amino acids. CDR3 in amino acids: CASSSVGEYRNIQYF.

The chain combines TRBV12-3 or TRBV12-4 with TRBJ1-3; checking the TCRdb D call of TRBD1 is not possible without DNA. CDR3 size: 16 residues. This CDR3 reads CASSYLQGATGNTIYF.

The chain has TRBV2 and TRBJ2-3. Germline lookup yields CDR1 SNHLY and CDR2 FYNNEI. The CDR3 loop spans 14 amino acids. The CDR3 sequence is CASSWYGGTDTQYF.

This chain uses TRBV5-1 with TRBJ2-5. In germline, CDR1 is SGHRS, CDR2 YFSETQ. CDR3 size: 16 residues. Here the CDR3 reads CASSLAKTSSRETQYF.

This rearrangement joins TRBV5-1 to TRBJ2-7; the TCRdb D gene call, TRBD2, has no DNA to confirm it. Germline values: CDR1 SGHRS, CDR2 YFSETQ. The CDR3 is 14 residues long. CDR3 loop: CASSLVGGKREQYF.